The clone carrying this TCR beta chain came up once. Its matching antigen is unknown. The sample belongs to a study of cytomegalovirus exposure and HLA in healthy donors. Findings and caveats of the study: Later on, an analysis found that several of the most significant clusters appeared to be linked to common viral pathogens, which included parvovirus B19. An ancestry cluster, one associated with Asian ancestry, reportedly showed fewer N-insertions than the roughly 610-donor mean in a later analysis. Looking again later, the authors saw that most CMV-associated TCR beta chains seemed HLA-restricted.

The study ran its PCR with 60 Vbeta and 13 Jbeta primers. In the authors' workflow: The authors later counted around 80 million unique TCR beta chains, roughly 11 million of them shared. This table comes from immunoSEQ multiplex PCR, and its TCRdb copy is limited to in-frame clones, with some not included. V and J calls plus clone size are reproduced from that table; the DNA served to infer D and trimming. The repertoire includes around 190,000 clones, 60% to 85% of them detected once, and over 1.5% sits in the top ten. V dropped 4 bases and J dropped 5; count of bases not matched to a gene: 7. Germline V gives CDR1 MNHEY, CDR2 SMNVEV (reference sequence). The CDR3 loop spans 15 amino acids.

The chain has TRBV27 and TRBJ2-1; 8 bases fit TRBD2. Sequences were obtained from PBMCs. This receptor was obtained from a woman aged 18-29 years in good health and CMV-seronegative. The CDR3 bases are TGTGCCAGCAGTTCCGAGGGAGCGGGAGACAATGAGCAGTTCTTC. Its protein is CASSSEGAGDNEQFF.